Listed here are 28 T cell receptor beta chains from one sample, sequenced in a study of cytomegalovirus exposure and HLA in healthy donors. Libraries were prepared by immunoSEQ multiplex PCR; TCRdb keeps only in-frame clonotypes and omits some of them. The sample lists fewer than 250,000 clones; about nine tenths were seen once. The sequencing input was PBMCs. Receptor source: a woman aged 18-29 years in good health and CMV-seropositive.

The chain links TRBV9 to TRBJ2-3; 9 nucleotides agree with TRBD2. The V segment lost 4 bases and the J segment 5 bases; nucleotides outside the gene matches: 8. This CDR3 has 15 amino acids. Germline CDR1 is SGDLS and CDR2 is YYNGEE. The DNA for the CDR3 is TGTGCCAGCAGCCAGACTAGCGGAGGGGGAGATACGCAGTATTTT. It is translated as CASSQTSGGGDTQYF.

The chain carries TRBV6-1 and TRBJ2-5, with 7 bases fitting TRBD1. CDR3 length equals 13 residues. J was trimmed by 1 base and V by 11 bases; bases with no gene match: 7. Germline V lookup: CDR1 MNHNS, CDR2 SASEGT. The CDR3 DNA reads as TGTGCCGCAAGGGACAGAACCCAAGAGACCCAGTACTTC. Amino acids: CAARDRTQETQYF.

The CDR3 DNA reads TGTGCCAGCAGCTCACCGGACAGGACGGGTGAGCAGTTCTTC. Its translation is CASSSPDRTGEQFF. The chain couples TRBV7-9 to TRBJ2-1, with 7 bases lining up with TRBD1. Germline V lookup: CDR1 SEHNR, CDR2 FQNEAQ (reference sequence). Germline trimming cut 4 bases from V and 9 bases from J; bases unmatched to any gene: 9. This CDR3 spans 14 amino acids.

This CDR3 reads CASTHEDRAYGYTF. CDR3 bases: TGTGCCAGCACCCACGAGGACAGGGCCTATGGCTACACCTTC. The rearrangement uses TRBV28 and TRBJ1-2; 8 bases are a match to TRBD1. Germline V gives CDR1 MDHEN, CDR2 SYDVKM. With V trimmed by 7 bases and J by 4 bases, 8 bases remained unmatched. This CDR3 has 14 residues.

J is TRBJ2-3 and V is TRBV4-1; a weak D match, TRBD1 (5 bases). V lost 4 bases and J lost 4, with 12 bases in between. Germline V CDR1 and CDR2: MGHRA, YSYEKL. This CDR3 is built from 14 residues. The CDR3 coding sequence is TGCGCCAGCAGCCGTCTAAAGGGGCCAGATACGCAGTATTTT. It specifies CASSRLKGPDTQYF.

The rearrangement joins TRBV7-3 to TRBJ2-1; 11 bases fit TRBD2. This CDR3 is built from 15 residues. The V gene's germline CDR1 is SGHTA and CDR2 FQGTGA. V lost 5 bases to trimming and J lost 8 bases; unmatched junction nucleotides: 8. The CDR3 region is CASSRLAGGPDEQFF. DNA of the CDR3: TGTGCCAGCAGCCGATTAGCGGGAGGGCCCGATGAGCAGTTCTTC.

The chain links TRBV6-6 to TRBJ2-3; TRBD1 might be the D (6 bases). The V gene lost 3 bases and the J gene lost 1 base, with 14 bases spanning the gap. The CDR3 spans 16 residues. CDR1 is MNHNY and CDR2 is SVGAGI in the germline V gene (reference sequence). The CDR3 spells CASSYLAGVGTDTQYF. The DNA of the CDR3 is TGTGCCAGCAGTTATTTGGCAGGGGTGGGCACAGATACGCAGTATTTT.

This clone has only one observation. The rearrangement uses TRBV15 and TRBJ2-5; unclear D gene. The germline gives CDR1 LNHNV, CDR2 YYDKDF (reference sequence). Trimming shortened V by 2 bases and J by 2 bases, and 15 bases separated the two germline ends. The CDR3 length is 16 residues. CDR3 sequence reads: CATSRPRGARQETQYF. In nucleotides, the CDR3 is TGTGCCACCAGCAGACCCCGTGGAGCCAGACAAGAGACCCAGTACTTC.

V gene TRBV18 combines with J gene TRBJ2-6; D uncertain. The germline CDR1 and CDR2 sequences are KGHSH and LQKENI. CDR3 size: 15 residues. V dropped 3 bases and J dropped 2 bases, with 8 bases sitting between them. Here the CDR3 reads CASSPSATGANVLTF. Written as DNA, the CDR3 is TGTGCCAGCTCACCGAGCGCTACTGGGGCCAACGTCCTGACTTTC.

As regards this clone: Other DNA sequences in this sample translate to the same CDR3. V gene TRBV6-4 combines with J gene TRBJ2-3; 7 nucleotides match TRBD2. The CDR3 is 15 residues long. Trimming at V came to 0 bases and at J to 3 bases, leaving 3 bases not matched to a gene. CDR1 and CDR2 from the germline V gene are MRHNA and SNTAGT. The chain's CDR3 is CASSDSGGGTDTQYF. As DNA, the CDR3 is TGTGCCAGCAGTGACTCGGGGGGAGGGACAGATACGCAGTATTTT.

The chain couples TRBV30 to TRBJ1-5, with D hard to call. Trimming shortened V by 0 bases and J by 4 bases, and 7 bases separated the two germline ends. The CDR3 totals 13 residues. The germline V gene has CDR1 GTSNPN and CDR2 SVGIG (reference sequence). DNA of the CDR3: TGTGCCTGGAGTGTACAGTGGAATCAGCCCCAGCATTTT. This sequence encodes CAWSVQWNQPQHF.

The chain combines TRBV14 with TRBJ2-1; 8 bases line up with TRBD1. Germline loops: CDR1 SGHDN, CDR2 FVKESK. This CDR3 region has 16 residues. The trim removed 4 bases at V and 3 bases at J, leaving 8 bases unmatched. In nucleotides, the CDR3 is TGTGCCAGCAGCCGCCGGTGGGGACAGGACTACAATGAGCAGTTCTTC. Translation gives CASSRRWGQDYNEQFF. The entire variable domain, with the rest obtained from reference TRBV14 and TRBJ2-1, is as follows: EAGVTQFPSHSVIEKGQTVTLRCDPISGHDNLYWYRRVMGKEIKFLLHFVKESKQDESGMPNNRFLAERTGGTYSTLKVQPAELEDSGVYFCASSRRWGQDYNEQFFGPGTRLTVL.

The V gene is TRBV19, the J gene TRBJ1-2, with D hard to call. The length of the CDR3 is 13 residues. Germline V gene lookup returns CDR1 LNHDA and CDR2 SQIVND (reference sequence). V was clipped by 3 bases and J by 4 bases, with 9 bases between them. CDR3 in DNA: TGTGCCAGTAGTATTCCCCGGAGCTATGGCTACACCTTC. Amino acids: CASSIPRSYGYTF.

The chain couples TRBV7-6 to TRBJ2-1; no firm D call. The CDR3 is 13 residues long. V shed 3 bases and J shed 5 bases, with 8 bases lying between them. The germline CDR1 and CDR2 sequences are SGHVS and FNYEAQ. The CDR3 region has the DNA TGTGCCAGCAGCTTCCCGAGAGACAATGAGCAGTTCTTC. Encoded protein: CASSFPRDNEQFF.

The rearrangement joins TRBV6-5 to TRBJ2-7, with D perhaps TRBD1 (6 bases). CDR1 and CDR2 (germline): MNHEY, SVGAGI. The germline V and J ends were trimmed by 2 bases and 12 bases, with 17 bases remaining between them. This CDR3 is 13 amino acids long. For the CDR3, the DNA is TGTGCCAGCAGTTACCGGACAGACCCCACCCCGTACTTC. Translated, it gives CASSYRTDPTPYF.

This clone was observed a handful of times. The chain employs TRBV27 and TRBJ2-1, with TRBD2 identical over 13 bases. The J segment lost 7 bases and the V segment lost 6 bases, leaving 9 bases of the junction unmatched. Germline CDR1 is MNHEY and CDR2 is SMNVEV (reference sequence). The CDR3 is made up of 16 amino acids. Here the CDR3 DNA reads TGTGCCAGCAGACTTCGACTAGCGGGAGGTACAAATGAGCAGTTCTTC. It specifies CASRLRLAGGTNEQFF.

The genes are TRBV28 and TRBJ1-2, with 8 bases aligning to TRBD1. Trimming at V came to 5 bases and at J to 7 bases, leaving 18 bases not matched to a gene. Germline CDR1 MDHEN, CDR2 SYDVKM. CDR3 length: 17 residues. CDR3 protein: CASSELGTGTGFSGYTF. The CDR3 nucleotides read TGTGCCAGCAGTGAACTCGGTACCGGGACAGGATTTAGTGGCTACACCTTC.

This rearrangement joins TRBV7-2 to TRBJ1-5; D gene uncertain. Trimming left V 2 bases short and J 5 bases short, with 16 bases between. Germline V gene lookup returns CDR1 SGHTA and CDR2 FQGNSA. The CDR3 sequence is 16 residues long. The CDR3 nucleotides read TGTGCCAGCAGCTTAAATCGGGTGAGGAGGGATCAGCCCCAGCATTTT. Amino acid sequence: CASSLNRVRRDQPQHF. The full variable domain, with the rest looked up from reference TRBV7-2 and TRBJ1-5, is GAGVSQSPSNKVTEKGKDVELRCDPISGHTALYWYRQSLGQGLEFLIYFQGNSAPDKSGLPSDRFSAERTGGSVSTLTIQRTQQEDSAVYLCASSLNRVRRDQPQHFGDGTRLSIL.

The chain recombines TRBV29-1 with TRBJ2-1; the match to TRBD1 covers 10 bases. This CDR3 has 12 residues. Germline lookup yields CDR1 SQVTM and CDR2 ANQGSEA. V lost 6 bases, J lost 6 bases, and 2 bases stayed unmatched. CDR3 loop: CSVRDRGNEQFF. CDR3 DNA sequence: TGCAGCGTCCGGGACAGGGGCAATGAGCAGTTCTTC.

V is TRBV5-1 and J is TRBJ2-2, with 7 positions matching TRBD1. The CDR3 consists of 14 residues. The J segment lost 6 bases and the V segment lost 0 bases, leaving 2 bases of the junction unmatched. Germline-derived CDR1 and CDR2 are SGHRS and YFSETQ. CDR3 loop: CASSLGQGAGELFF. CDR3 DNA sequence: TGCGCCAGCAGCTTGGGACAGGGTGCCGGGGAGCTGTTTTTT.

V gene TRBV1 combines with J gene TRBJ2-2; the D call in the table, TRBD2, was not verified against the DNA. TRBV1 is marked as a pseudogene. The CDR3 loop spans 17 amino acids. The CDR3 nucleotides are TGCACCAGCAGCCAAGGAGACCTTCTAGCGGGCCTCGGGGAGCTGTTTTTT. Amino acid sequence: CTSSQGDLLAGLGELFF.

The V gene is TRBV27, the J gene TRBJ2-7; 14 bases align to TRBD2. This CDR3 comprises 17 residues. Germline V gene data show CDR1 as MNHEY and CDR2 as SMNVEV (reference sequence). The junction had 7 bases not matched to a gene; V was cut back by 0 bases and J by 6 bases. CDR3 residues: CASSLSPGLAGEGEQYF. As DNA, the CDR3 is TGTGCCAGCAGTTTATCACCGGGACTAGCGGGAGAGGGCGAGCAGTACTTC.

Comment on this clone: At the DNA level, this CDR3 is encoded by other sequences in the same sample as well. The chain recombines TRBV5-1 with TRBJ1-3, with D possibly being TRBD1 (5 bases). CDR1 and CDR2 from the germline V gene are SGHRS and YFSETQ. The CDR3 is 14 residues long. V was shortened by 0 bases and J by 4 bases, with 8 bases between the two germline ends. CDR3 sequence reads: CASSLGGVGNTIYF. DNA of the CDR3: TGCGCCAGCAGCTTGGGGGGGGTCGGAAACACCATATATTTT.

V gene TRBV5-8 combines with J gene TRBJ1-1, with TRBD1 identical over 9 bases. J was trimmed by 8 bases and V by 6 bases; bases with no gene match: 14. CDR1 is SGHTS, CDR2 YDEGEE, per germline. The CDR3 totals 15 residues. CDR3 bases: TGTGCCAGCAACCTACCGGGACAGGGTGTCAAGGAAGCTTTCTTT. Protein: CASNLPGQGVKEAFF. Combining the CDR3 with reference TRBV5-8 and TRBJ1-1 gives the whole variable domain EAGVTQSPTHLIKTRGQQATLRCSPISGHTSVYWYQQALGLGLQFLLWYDEGEERNRGNFPPRFSGRQFPNYSSELNVNALELEDSALYLCASNLPGQGVKEAFFGQGTRLTVV.

This chain links TRBV27 with TRBJ1-1; TRBD1 might be the D (6 bases). Trimming shortened V by 8 bases and J by 1 base, and 26 bases separated the two germline ends. Germline loops: CDR1 MNHEY, CDR2 SMNVEV (reference sequence). The CDR3 extends over 18 amino acids. As DNA, the CDR3 is TGTGCCAGCCTCCCTGTCAGGGGATCGGGAACGGGGAACACTGAAGCTTTCTTT. Its translation is CASLPVRGSGTGNTEAFF.

The CDR3 DNA follows: TGTGCCAGCAGTGTTTTGGCGGGAGATAATGAGCAGTTCTTC. It yields the protein CASSVLAGDNEQFF. The rearrangement links TRBV2 to TRBJ2-1; 7 bases are a match to TRBD2. In germline, CDR1 is SNHLY, CDR2 FYNNEI. V lost 4 bases and J lost 7; bases outside the gene matches: 7. The CDR3 extends over 14 amino acids.

This clone was counted once. This rearrangement joins TRBV14 to TRBJ1-2; TRBD1 might be the D (5 bases). Trimming cost V 1 base and J 7 bases, with 10 bases left between them. Germline V gives CDR1 SGHDN, CDR2 FVKESK. This CDR3 has 13 amino acids. The CDR3 DNA sequence: TGTGCCAGCAGCCAAGTTGGGGGGACTGGCTACACCTTC. Its translation is CASSQVGGTGYTF.

The V call is TRBV6-5, the J call TRBJ1-2; D call uncertain. V was cut by 6 bases and J by 8 bases, with 22 bases left in between. Germline CDR1 reads MNHEY; CDR2 reads SVGAGI. This CDR3 contains 15 residues. CDR3 nucleotides: TGTGCCAGCAGCCCACCGGGAGGGAGACCCCAAGGCTACACCTTC. This sequence encodes CASSPPGGRPQGYTF.